The rows below give T cell receptor beta chains drawn from one sample of a study of blood T cell repertoires in COVID-19. Generated by immunoSEQ multiplex PCR, the TCRdb table keeps only in-frame clones and is missing some. The data hold approximately 260,000 clones, with 70% to 85% observed a single time. Sequenced: peripheral blood. These receptors came from a woman older than 75 with active or convalescent COVID-19. Each CDR3 is given with its conserved first and last residue. A D gene is named only where the DNA matches it firmly. Clone size is not always given. Where it is, it says once, few, many or a class for expanded clones.

-	-	TRBV9	TRBJ2-5	TGTGCCAGCAGCGTCCCAGGGAGGGAGACCCAGTACTTC	CASSVPGRETQYF
TRBD1	-	TRBV29-1	TRBJ2-3	TGCAGCGTCGACAGGGTGATGCTAGATACGCAGTATTTT	CSVDRVMLDTQYF
-	-	TRBV19	TRBJ1-2	TGTGCCAGTACCCCCGAGCAGAGACTCTATGGCTACACCTTC	CASTPEQRLYGYTF
TRBD2	-	TRBV5-1	TRBJ2-1	TGCGCCAGCAGTTGGGGGCTAGCGGGAGCTTACAATGAGCAGTTCTTC	CASSWGLAGAYNEQFF
-	-	TRBV5-1	TRBJ1-5	TGCGCCAGCAGCCTTTTCGGTTCAGGGTCCGGACAGCCCCAGCATTTT	CASSLFGSGSGQPQHF
-	-	TRBV6-5	TRBJ1-5	TGTGCCAGCAGTTGGGGGCAGTATAGCAATCAGCCCCAGCATTTT	CASSWGQYSNQPQHF
TRBD1	-	TRBV5-1	TRBJ1-2	TGCGCCAGCAGCTTGGCCGCGGAGGACAGGGTCTATGGCTACACCTTC	CASSLAAEDRVYGYTF
TRBD2	-	TRBV2	TRBJ2-1	TGTGCCAGACTACAAGGGGAGGTAGCGGGGGGGCACAATGAGCAGTTCTTC	CARLQGEVAGGHNEQFF
TRBD2	-	TRBV6-5	TRBJ2-7	TGTGCCAGTCGGACTAGCGGGACCTCCTACGAGCAGTACTTC	CASRTSGTSYEQYF
-	-	TRBV30	TRBJ1-5	TGTGCCTGGAGTGTACTTTCGGGGTTCAATCAGCCCCAGCATTTT	CAWSVLSGFNQPQHF
-	-	TRBV9	TRBJ2-2	TGTGCCAGCAGCGTACAGGGGTCGGGTCCCGGGGAGCTGTTTTTT	CASSVQGSGPGELFF
TRBD2	-	TRBV5-1	TRBJ2-5	TGCGCCAGCAGCTTCCAGCCGGGACTAGCGGAAGAGACCCAGTACTTC	CASSFQPGLAEETQYF
TRBD2	-	TRBV4-2	TRBJ2-1	TGTGCCAGCAGCCAAGATAGCGGGGGGGCCTACAATGAGCAGTTCTTC	CASSQDSGGAYNEQFF
-	-	TRBV19	TRBJ1-5	TGTGCCAGTAGTATAGATATGGGGACTGGGGGCCAGCATTTT	CASSIDMGTGGQHF
TRBD1	-	TRBV27	TRBJ2-6	TGTGCCAGCAGTAGACAGGGATTTGGGGCCAACGTCCTGACTTTC	CASSRQGFGANVLTF
-	-	TRBV2	TRBJ1-5	TGTGCCAGCACCGGACAGCCGGAGGTTCAGCCCCAGCATTTT	CASTGQPEVQPQHF
-	few	TRBV3-1/TRBV3-2	TRBJ1-5	TGTGCCAGCAGCCGGAGCGGGGGTGAGCAGCCCCAGCATTTT	CASSRSGGEQPQHF
-	-	TRBV19	TRBJ1-5	TGTGCCAGTAGTATCCCTGTCAGCAATCAGCCCCAGCATTTT	CASSIPVSNQPQHF
TRBD1	-	TRBV27	TRBJ1-4	TGTGCCAGCGACCGACAGGGAACTAATGAAAAACTGTTTTTT	CASDRQGTNEKLFF
TRBD1	once	TRBV19	TRBJ1-2	TGTGCCAGTAGTATAGTGAGGACAGGGATCGGTGGCTACACCTTC	CASSIVRTGIGGYTF
-	-	TRBV5-6	TRBJ1-1	TGTGCCAGCAGACCCAGGGGGAACACTGAAGCTTTCTTT	CASRPRGNTEAFF
TRBD1	-	TRBV30	TRBJ1-5	TGTGCCTGGTCGTACGGACAGGGTAATCAGCCCCAGCATTTT	CAWSYGQGNQPQHF
-	-	TRBV6-5	TRBJ1-4	TGTGCCAGCAGTTACTCGAGAAACAGGGTCGATGAAAAACTGTTTTTT	CASSYSRNRVDEKLFF
TRBD1	-	TRBV5-4	TRBJ1-2	TGTGCCAGCAGCTTGTCTATTACAGGGGGAATCTATGGCTACACCTTC	CASSLSITGGIYGYTF
-	-	TRBV7-6	TRBJ1-1	TGTGCCAGCGTCGAGGGAGTGGGCACTGAAGCTTTCTTT	CASVEGVGTEAFF
-	-	TRBV6-1	TRBJ1-4	TGTGCCAGCAGTGAAGCGGCGGCCAATAATGAAAAACTGTTTTTT	CASSEAAANNEKLFF
-	-	TRBV3-1/TRBV3-2	TRBJ1-5	TGTGCCAGCAGCCAATCGGGGGGGCCAGGTCAGCCCCAGCATTTT	CASSQSGGPGQPQHF
TRBD2	-	TRBV5-1	TRBJ2-3	TGCGCCAGCAGCCCCGGACTAGCGGTTAGCACAGATACGCAGTATTTT	CASSPGLAVSTDTQYF